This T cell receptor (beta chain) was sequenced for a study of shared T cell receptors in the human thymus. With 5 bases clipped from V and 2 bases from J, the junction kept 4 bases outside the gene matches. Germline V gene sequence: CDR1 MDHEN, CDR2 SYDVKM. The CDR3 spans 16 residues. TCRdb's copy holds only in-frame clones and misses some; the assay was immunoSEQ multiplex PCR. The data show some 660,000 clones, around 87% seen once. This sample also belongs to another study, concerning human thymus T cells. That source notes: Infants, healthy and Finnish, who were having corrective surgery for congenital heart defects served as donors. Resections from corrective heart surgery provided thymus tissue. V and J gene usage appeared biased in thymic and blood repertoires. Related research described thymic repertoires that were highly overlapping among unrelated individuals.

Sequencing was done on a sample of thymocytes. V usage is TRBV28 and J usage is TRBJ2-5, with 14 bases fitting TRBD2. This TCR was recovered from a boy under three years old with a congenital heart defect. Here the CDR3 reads CASSGTSGGLQETQYF. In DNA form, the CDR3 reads TGTGCCAGCAGTGGGACTAGCGGGGGCCTACAAGAGACCCAGTACTTC.